This entry lists 9 T cell receptor beta chains sequenced from one sample in a study of blood T cell repertoires in COVID-19. Produced via immunoSEQ multiplex PCR; TCRdb's table is partial and in-frame only. The sample shows roughly 51,000 clones, 75% to 95% of them seen only once. Sequenced input: peripheral blood. The receptors stem from a man between 65 and 85 years old with acute or convalescent COVID-19.

This chain uses TRBV18 with TRBJ1-2; 9 positions agree with TRBD1. CDR1 is KGHSH and CDR2 is LQKENI in the germline V gene. This CDR3 spans 13 amino acids. Unmatched junction bases numbered 6, after V lost 5 bases and J lost 8 bases. The CDR3 DNA follows: TGTGCCAGCTCAAGAACAGGGGGCGACGGCTACACCTTC. Translating it yields CASSRTGGDGYTF.

The chain recombines TRBV20-1 with TRBJ1-1; a possible D gene is TRBD1 (5 bases). Germline V gene sequence: CDR1 DFQATT, CDR2 SNEGSKA (reference sequence). Trimming removed 5 bases from V and 8 bases from J, with 9 bases in between. The CDR3 sequence is 10 residues long. CDR3 in DNA: TGCAGTGCTGGCAAGGGGGAAGCTTTCTTT. It yields the protein CSAGKGEAFF.

The rearrangement uses TRBV9 and TRBJ2-2, with TRBD2 identical over 10 bases. Germline V gene lookup returns CDR1 SGDLS and CDR2 YYNGEE. CDR3 size: 17 residues. The junction had 6 bases not matched to a gene; V was cut back by 0 bases and J by 4 bases. DNA of the CDR3: TGTGCCAGCAGCGTAGGGGGACTAGCGAGAGGCACCGGGGAGCTGTTTTTT. As protein: CASSVGGLARGTGELFF.

V is TRBV19 and J is TRBJ1-1; tentatively, D is TRBD1 (6 bases). The CDR3 contains 12 residues. The V end was cut by 6 bases, the J end by 7 bases, with 12 bases between. Germline V gene sequence: CDR1 LNHDA, CDR2 SQIVND (reference sequence). DNA for the CDR3: TGTGCCAGTAGACCTCAACAGGGTGAAGCTTTCTTT. The encoded protein is CASRPQQGEAFF.

The chain has TRBV28 and TRBJ2-1, with 8 bases fitting TRBD1. Germline CDR1 is MDHEN and CDR2 is SYDVKM. The CDR3 is 18 residues long. The J segment lost 3 bases and the V segment lost 8 bases, leaving 18 bases of the junction unmatched. The CDR3 region has the DNA TGTGCCAGCCCTCCGGGACAGGACCTAGAAAGGGGCTACAATGAGCAGTTCTTC. It is translated as CASPPGQDLERGYNEQFF.

This rearrangement joins TRBV6-2 or TRBV6-3 to TRBJ2-3, with D tentatively TRBD1 (6 bases). Germline CDR1 is MNHEY and CDR2 is SVGEGT. The CDR3 covers 17 residues. V was pared by 0 bases and J by 3 bases, with 16 bases between. The CDR3 bases are TGTGCCAGCAGTTACTCGATGCACAGGGTCGGGACAGATACGCAGTATTTT. The encoded protein is CASSYSMHRVGTDTQYF.

This clone has a single count. V gene TRBV5-6 combines with J gene TRBJ1-5, with D perhaps matching TRBD1 (6 bases). CDR3 length: 16 residues. Deletions cut 1 base from V and 6 bases from J, with 17 bases between. CDR1 is SGHDT and CDR2 is YYEEEE in the germline V gene. The DNA for the CDR3 is TGTGCCAGCAGCTTGTTCGGGTCGGGACAAACTCAGCCCCAGCATTTT. Translated, it gives CASSLFGSGQTQPQHF.

The J gene is TRBJ1-6, the V gene TRBV28; 12 bases map to TRBD1. Germline CDR1 MDHEN, CDR2 SYDVKM. The length of the CDR3 is 13 residues. V lost 6 bases, J lost 9 bases, and 0 bases stayed unmatched. CDR3 residues: CASRGQGASPLHF. The CDR3 DNA follows: TGTGCCAGCAGGGGACAGGGGGCTTCACCCCTCCACTTT.

V usage is TRBV30 and J usage is TRBJ1-2; TRBD1 might be the D (5 bases). The germline gives CDR1 GTSNPN, CDR2 SVGIG (reference sequence). This CDR3 has 15 amino acids. Trimming cost V 1 base and J 4 bases, with 16 bases left between them. This CDR3 reads CAWSGDSSLSYGYTF. CDR3 DNA sequence: TGTGCCTGGAGTGGCGACAGCTCGCTCTCCTATGGCTACACCTTC.